A selection of T cell receptor beta chains follows, all from one sample in a study of shared clonotypes between healthy human individuals. Profiled with immunoSEQ multiplex PCR; TCRdb holds only in-frame clones, not every one. The sample includes some 900,000 clones, over 75% of them seen just once. The sequenced material came from memory CD4+ T cells sorted from blood. The receptor set was obtained from a young man in good health. Both conserved end residues are part of each CDR3. Fields, in order: V gene, CDR3 protein.

v_gene: TRBV27; CDR3aa: CASSFSRSGGGNSPLHF
v_gene: TRBV6-4; CDR3aa: CASSGQGNEQFF
v_gene: TRBV12-5; CDR3aa: CASGLVLRGHSNQPQHF
v_gene: TRBV7-8; CDR3aa: CASSQGHQVLSYNEQFF
v_gene: TRBV5-1; CDR3aa: CASSLGYENSPLHF
v_gene: TRBV11-2; CDR3aa: CASSLLGADTQYF
v_gene: TRBV11-2; CDR3aa: CASSLQAYQETQYF
v_gene: TRBV30; CDR3aa: CAWSVGAGYTF
v_gene: TRBV6-4; CDR3aa: CASSEGQGDQPQHF
v_gene: TRBV7-7; CDR3aa: CASSVDSNTGELFF
v_gene: TRBV7-9; CDR3aa: CASSPGTSGRSSYEQYF
v_gene: TRBV6-5; CDR3aa: CASTPRRLSYEQYF
v_gene: TRBV4-3; CDR3aa: CASSQDGAGDFYEQYF
v_gene: TRBV5-1; CDR3aa: CASSLQGRDTQYF
v_gene: TRBV7-9; CDR3aa: CASSLGQERSPLHF
v_gene: TRBV10-1; CDR3aa: CASSVDQGEREQFF
v_gene: TRBV7-9; CDR3aa: CASSLGGLTGANTGELFF
v_gene: TRBV18; CDR3aa: CASSPRLAGYNEQFF
v_gene: TRBV5-1; CDR3aa: CASRASGNTGELFF
v_gene: TRBV30; CDR3aa: CAWSPIISGNTIYF
v_gene: TRBV18; CDR3aa: CASSPESSGANVLTF
v_gene: TRBV5-1; CDR3aa: CASSALGDRAETQYF
v_gene: TRBV5-6; CDR3aa: CASSPDNRAYEQYF
v_gene: TRBV25-1; CDR3aa: CASTSLATNEKLFF
v_gene: TRBV2; CDR3aa: CASKLSSGAAKYF
v_gene: TRBV7-9; CDR3aa: CASSLTGAGAETQYF